Detailed here is one T cell receptor beta chain. This sample is drawn from a study of blood T cell repertoires in COVID-19. About the research overall: Samples of COVID-19 (acute and convalescent) were obtained from the United States, Italy and Spain. Nucleic acid was either cDNA or gDNA, and it came from T cells, B-cell-depleted T cells, or PBMCs.

Per the germline V gene, CDR1 is KGHSH and CDR2 is LQKENI. V was cut by 3 bases and J by 7 bases, with 9 bases left in between. This CDR3 is 12 amino acids long. Authors' analysis steps: Reference gene primer amplification yielded estimated nucleated cell counts. TCRdb keeps only in-frame clones here, not all; method: immunoSEQ multiplex PCR. That table gives V, J and clone size, and the DNA gave D and trimming. Of under 200,000 clones in the sample, roughly four fifths are singletons; the top ten hold approximately 6.1%. The sequencing sample was made of peripheral blood. The chain uses TRBV18 and TRBJ1-1, with D possibly TRBD1 on 5 matching bases. This TCR was recovered from a woman in her forties with acute or convalescent COVID-19. DNA for the CDR3: TGTGCCAGCTCACCTGGCGGGGGTGAAGCTTTCTTT. This gives the protein CASSPGGGEAFF.